This TCR beta chain was captured in a study of T cell responses to AZD1222 COVID-19 vaccine. Findings of the study overall: Spike was spanned by vaccine-associated CD4 TCRs, with dominance at 160-218 and 743-854. Unmutated regions of variants are reportedly targeted by nearly half of spike-specific TCRs. The study sampled repertoires only after the peak T cell response.

Comment on this clone: Its target is not known.

The CDR3 loop spans 16 amino acids. The germline CDR1 and CDR2 sequences are LGHNA and YNFKEQ. V lost 4 bases and J 0 bases, leaving 16 bases between the germline ends. Libraries were prepared by immunoSEQ multiplex PCR; TCRdb keeps only in-frame clonotypes and omits some of them. The top ten clones hold around 3.1% of a sample with about 140,000 clones, 88% of them seen once. Combined were second doses at about 4 or about 12 weeks. This material consisted of peripheral blood, taken 28 days after the second AZD1222 dose. The TCR comes from an adult who received the AZD1222 COVID-19 vaccine. V and J are TRBV4-2 and TRBJ2-7; either TRBD1 or TRBD2 may fit D (5 bases each). This chain's CDR3 is CASSPTRTGTSYEQYF. CDR3 sequence (DNA): TGTGCCAGCAGCCCTACCCGAACGGGGACCTCCTACGAGCAGTACTTC.